The present TCR beta chain was sequenced within a study of PD-1 blockade in classical Hodgkin lymphoma. Findings and caveats of the study: Reported findings placed baseline TCR diversity lower in newly diagnosed patients (compared with healthy donors). With respect to the repertoire differences, their causes, possibly disease activity or prior therapy, remain undefined.

Only in-frame clones appear in the TCRdb table, and some are missing; sequencing was by immunoSEQ multiplex PCR. The sample includes tens of thousands of clones, more than 90% seen only once; the top ten take roughly 0.38%. Time point meaning: newly diagnosed, previously untreated cHL patient sample. Starting with thawed PBMCs, CD4+ T cells were purified by magnetic negative selection. Comparison came from newly diagnosed, untreated classical Hodgkin lymphoma PBMCs. Points on this clone: Its matching antigen is unknown.

V lost 2 bases and J lost 4; bases outside the gene matches: 5. The CDR3 is 14 amino acids. Germline lookup yields CDR1 LGHNA and CDR2 YSLEER. The material sequenced was CD4+ T cells from blood. The source is a human donor with classical Hodgkin lymphoma. The V and J genes are TRBV4-3 and TRBJ2-7, with TRBD1 identical over 7 bases. CDR3 sequence: CASSQRDSGYEQYF. The CDR3, as DNA: TGCGCCAGCAGCCAAAGGGACAGCGGTTACGAGCAGTACTTC.